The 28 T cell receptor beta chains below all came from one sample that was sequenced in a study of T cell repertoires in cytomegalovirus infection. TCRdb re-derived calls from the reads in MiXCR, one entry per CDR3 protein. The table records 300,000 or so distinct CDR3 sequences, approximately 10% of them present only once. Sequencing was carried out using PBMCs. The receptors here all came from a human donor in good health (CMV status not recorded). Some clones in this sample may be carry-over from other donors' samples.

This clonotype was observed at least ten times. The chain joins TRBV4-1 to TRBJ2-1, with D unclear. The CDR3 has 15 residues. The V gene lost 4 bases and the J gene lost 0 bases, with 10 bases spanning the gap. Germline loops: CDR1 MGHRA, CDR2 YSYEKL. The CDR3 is CASSPARPSYNEQFF. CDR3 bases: TGCGCCAGCAGCCCAGCCCGGCCCTCCTACAATGAGCAGTTCTTC.

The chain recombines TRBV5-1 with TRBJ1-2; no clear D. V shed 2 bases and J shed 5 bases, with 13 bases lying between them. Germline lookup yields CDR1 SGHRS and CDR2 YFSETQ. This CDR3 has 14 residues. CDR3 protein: CASSLTPTGYGYTF. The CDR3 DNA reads TGCGCCAGCAGCTTAACCCCGACTGGGTATGGCTACACCTTC.

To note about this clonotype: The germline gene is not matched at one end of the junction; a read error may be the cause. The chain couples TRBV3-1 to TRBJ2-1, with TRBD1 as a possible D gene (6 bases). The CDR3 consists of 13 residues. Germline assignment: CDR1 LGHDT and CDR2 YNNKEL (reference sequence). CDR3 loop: CVSSQDRYNEQFF. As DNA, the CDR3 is TGTGTCAGCAGCCAAGACAGGTACAATGAGCAGTTCTTC.

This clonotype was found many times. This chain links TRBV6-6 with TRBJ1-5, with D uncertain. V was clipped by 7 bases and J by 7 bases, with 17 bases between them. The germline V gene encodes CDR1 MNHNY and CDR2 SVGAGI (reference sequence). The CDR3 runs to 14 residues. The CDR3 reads CASIIAGGEQPQHF. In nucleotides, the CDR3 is TGTGCCAGCATCATAGCGGGCGGGGAACAGCCCCAGCATTTT.

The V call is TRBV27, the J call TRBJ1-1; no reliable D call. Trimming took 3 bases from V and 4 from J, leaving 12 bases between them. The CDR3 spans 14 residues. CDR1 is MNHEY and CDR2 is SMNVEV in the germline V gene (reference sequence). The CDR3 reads CASSFYREGTEAFF. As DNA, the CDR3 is TGTGCCAGCAGTTTTTATAGGGAAGGCACTGAAGCTTTCTTT.

For the CDR3, the DNA is TGTGCCAGCAGTGTAATGGCAGAAGCTTTCTTT. Translated: CASSVMAEAFF. V usage is TRBV2 and J usage is TRBJ1-1; D is unclear. The length of the CDR3 is 11 residues. V was clipped by 4 bases and J by 8 bases, with 8 bases between them. CDR1 is SNHLY, CDR2 FYNNEI, per germline.

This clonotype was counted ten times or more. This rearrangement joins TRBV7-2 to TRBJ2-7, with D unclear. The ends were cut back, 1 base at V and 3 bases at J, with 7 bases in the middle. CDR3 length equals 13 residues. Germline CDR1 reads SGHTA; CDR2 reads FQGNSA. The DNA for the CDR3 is TGTGCCAGCAGCTTAGAGGGCGGCTACGAGCAGTACGTC. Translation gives CASSLEGGYEQYV.

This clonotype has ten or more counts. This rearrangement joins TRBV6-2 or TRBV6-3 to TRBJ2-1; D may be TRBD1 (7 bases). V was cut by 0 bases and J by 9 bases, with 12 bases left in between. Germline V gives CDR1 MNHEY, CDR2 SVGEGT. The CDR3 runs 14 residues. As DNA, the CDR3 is TGTGCCAGCAGTTACTCACTTCAGGGGGGTGAGCAGTTCTTC. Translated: CASSYSLQGGEQFF.

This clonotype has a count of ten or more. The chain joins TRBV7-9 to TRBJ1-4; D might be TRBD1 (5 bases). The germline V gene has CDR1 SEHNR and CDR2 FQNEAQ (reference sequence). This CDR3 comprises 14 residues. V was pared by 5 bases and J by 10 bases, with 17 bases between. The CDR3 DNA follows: TGTGCCAGCAGCGCGGGACCGGATGGCGGAAAACTGTTTTTT. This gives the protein CASSAGPDGGKLFF.

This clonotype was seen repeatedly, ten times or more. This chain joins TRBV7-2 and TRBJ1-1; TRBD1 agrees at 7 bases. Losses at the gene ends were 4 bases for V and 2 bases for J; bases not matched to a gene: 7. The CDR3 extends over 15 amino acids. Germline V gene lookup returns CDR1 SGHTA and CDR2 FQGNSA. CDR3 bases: TGTGCCAGCAGCTCCCGACAGGGAACAAACACTGAAGCTTTCTTT. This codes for CASSSRQGTNTEAFF.

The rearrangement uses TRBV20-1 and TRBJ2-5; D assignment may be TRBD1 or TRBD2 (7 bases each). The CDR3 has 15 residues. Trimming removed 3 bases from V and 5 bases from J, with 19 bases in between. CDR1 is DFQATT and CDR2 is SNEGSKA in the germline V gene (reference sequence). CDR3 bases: TGCAGTGCTAGGAACCCAGGGGGGGCGGGGGAGACCCAGTACTTC. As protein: CSARNPGGAGETQYF.

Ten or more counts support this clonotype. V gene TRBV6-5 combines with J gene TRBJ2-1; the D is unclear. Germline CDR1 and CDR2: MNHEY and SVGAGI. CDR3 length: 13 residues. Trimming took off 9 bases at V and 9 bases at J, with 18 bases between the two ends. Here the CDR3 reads CASVPFLGGEQFF. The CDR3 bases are TGTGCCAGTGTCCCATTTCTCGGCGGTGAGCAGTTCTTC.

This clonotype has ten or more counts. This chain's CDR3 is CASSATGYEQYV. CDR3 DNA: TGTGCCAGCAGCGCCACAGGTTACGAGCAGTACGTC. The chain uses TRBV7-8 and TRBJ2-7, with a possible D match to TRBD1 (5 bases). V lost 5 bases, J lost 4 bases, and 9 bases lay in between. Germline values: CDR1 SGHVS, CDR2 FQNEAQ. There are 12 residues in the CDR3.

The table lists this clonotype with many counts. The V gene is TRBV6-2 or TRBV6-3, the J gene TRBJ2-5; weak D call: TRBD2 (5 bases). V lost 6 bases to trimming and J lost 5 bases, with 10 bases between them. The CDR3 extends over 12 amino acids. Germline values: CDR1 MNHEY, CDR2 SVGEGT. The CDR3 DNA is TGTGCCAGCAGCCAGGACTCGGAGACCCAGTACTTC. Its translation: CASSQDSETQYF.

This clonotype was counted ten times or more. The CDR3 DNA reads as TGTGCCAGCAGCTGGGGGTCGGCAGGTGGAGAGACCCAGTACTTC. This codes for CASSWGSAGGETQYF. The chain carries TRBV7-9 and TRBJ2-5; D tentatively reads TRBD1 or TRBD2 (5 bases each). V lost 4 bases and J 4 bases, leaving 16 bases between the germline ends. Per the germline V gene, CDR1 is SEHNR and CDR2 is FQNEAQ (reference sequence). This CDR3 spans 15 amino acids.

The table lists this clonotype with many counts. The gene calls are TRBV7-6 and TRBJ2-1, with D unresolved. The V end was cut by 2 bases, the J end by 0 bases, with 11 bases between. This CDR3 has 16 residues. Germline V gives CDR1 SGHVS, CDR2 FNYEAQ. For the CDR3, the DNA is TGTGCCAGCAGCTTACTAGGCAGGCCCTCCTACAATGAGCAGTTCTTC. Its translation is CASSLLGRPSYNEQFF.

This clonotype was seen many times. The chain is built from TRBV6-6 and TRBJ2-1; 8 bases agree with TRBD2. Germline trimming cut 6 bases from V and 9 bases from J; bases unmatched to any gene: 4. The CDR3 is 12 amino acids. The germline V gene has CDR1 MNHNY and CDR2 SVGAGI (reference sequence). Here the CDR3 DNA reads TGTGCCAGCAGCCCGGGGGGGAGTGAGCAGTTCTTC. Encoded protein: CASSPGGSEQFF.

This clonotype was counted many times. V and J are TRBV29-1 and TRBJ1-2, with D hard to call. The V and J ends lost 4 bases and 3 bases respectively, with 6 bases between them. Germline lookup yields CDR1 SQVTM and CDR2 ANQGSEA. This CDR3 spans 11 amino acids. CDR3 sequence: CSVGADYGYTF. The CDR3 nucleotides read TGCAGCGTTGGGGCGGACTATGGCTACACCTTC.

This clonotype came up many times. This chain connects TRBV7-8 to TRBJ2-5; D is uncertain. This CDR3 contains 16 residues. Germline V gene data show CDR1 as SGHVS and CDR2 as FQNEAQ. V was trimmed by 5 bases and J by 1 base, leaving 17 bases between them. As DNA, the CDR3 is TGTGCCAGCAGCCACCCCACGATCACGGCCCAAGAGACCCAGTACTTC. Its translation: CASSHPTITAQETQYF.

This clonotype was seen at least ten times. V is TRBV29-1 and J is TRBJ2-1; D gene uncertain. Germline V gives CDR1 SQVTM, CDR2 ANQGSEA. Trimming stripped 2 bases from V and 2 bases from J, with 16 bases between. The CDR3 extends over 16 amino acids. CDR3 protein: CSVESVWPSPYNEQFF. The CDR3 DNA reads TGCAGCGTTGAATCGGTTTGGCCTTCACCCTACAATGAGCAGTTCTTC.

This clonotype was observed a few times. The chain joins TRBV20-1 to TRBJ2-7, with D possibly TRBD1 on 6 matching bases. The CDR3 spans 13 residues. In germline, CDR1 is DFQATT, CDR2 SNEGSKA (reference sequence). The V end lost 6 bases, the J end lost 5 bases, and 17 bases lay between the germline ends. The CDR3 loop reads CSAGQTSRNEQYV. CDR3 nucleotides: TGCAGTGCCGGACAGACTTCAAGAAACGAGCAGTACGTC.

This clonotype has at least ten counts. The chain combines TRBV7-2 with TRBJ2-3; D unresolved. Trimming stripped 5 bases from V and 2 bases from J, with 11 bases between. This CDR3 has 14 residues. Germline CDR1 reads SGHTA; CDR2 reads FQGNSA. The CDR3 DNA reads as TGTGCCAGCAGCCCCGCGCGGTTCACAGATACGCAGTATTTT. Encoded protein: CASSPARFTDTQYF.

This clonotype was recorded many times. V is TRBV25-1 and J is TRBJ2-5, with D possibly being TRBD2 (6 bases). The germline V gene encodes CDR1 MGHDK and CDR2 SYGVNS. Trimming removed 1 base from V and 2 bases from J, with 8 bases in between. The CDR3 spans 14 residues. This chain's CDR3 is CASSEFGGQETQYF. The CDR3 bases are TGTGCCAGCAGTGAATTCGGGGGACAAGAGACCCAGTACTTC.

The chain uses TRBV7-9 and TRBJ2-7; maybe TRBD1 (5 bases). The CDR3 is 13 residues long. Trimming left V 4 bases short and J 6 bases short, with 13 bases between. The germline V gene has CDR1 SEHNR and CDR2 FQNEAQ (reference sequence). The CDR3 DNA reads TGTGCCAGCAGCTCCGAGCAGGGTATCGAGCAGTACGTC. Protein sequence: CASSSEQGIEQYV.

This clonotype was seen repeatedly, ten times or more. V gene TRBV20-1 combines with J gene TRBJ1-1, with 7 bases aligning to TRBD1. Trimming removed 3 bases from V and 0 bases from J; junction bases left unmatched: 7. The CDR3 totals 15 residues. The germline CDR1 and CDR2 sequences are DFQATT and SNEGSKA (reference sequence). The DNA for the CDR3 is TGCAGTGCTAGGAGACAGGGTTCAATGAACACTGAAGCTTTCTTT. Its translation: CSARRQGSMNTEAFF.

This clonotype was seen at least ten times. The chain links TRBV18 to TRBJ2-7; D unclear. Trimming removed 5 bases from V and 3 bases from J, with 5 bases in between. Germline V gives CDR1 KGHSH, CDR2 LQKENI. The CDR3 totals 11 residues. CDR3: CASSSVYEQYF. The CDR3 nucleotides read TGTGCCAGCTCATCTGTCTACGAGCAGTACTTC. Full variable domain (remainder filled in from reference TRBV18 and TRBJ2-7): NAGVMQNPRHLVRRRGQEARLRCSPMKGHSHVYWYRQLPEEGLKFMVYLQKENIIDESGMPKERFSAEFPKEGPSILRIQQVVRGDSAAYFCASSSVYEQYFGPGTRLTVT.

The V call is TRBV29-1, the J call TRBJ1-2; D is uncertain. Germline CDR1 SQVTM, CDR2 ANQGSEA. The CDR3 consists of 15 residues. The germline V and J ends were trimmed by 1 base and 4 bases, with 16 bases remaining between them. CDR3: CSVEGGLQSSYGYTF. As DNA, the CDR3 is TGCAGCGTTGAAGGAGGGCTTCAATCCTCCTATGGCTACACCTTC.

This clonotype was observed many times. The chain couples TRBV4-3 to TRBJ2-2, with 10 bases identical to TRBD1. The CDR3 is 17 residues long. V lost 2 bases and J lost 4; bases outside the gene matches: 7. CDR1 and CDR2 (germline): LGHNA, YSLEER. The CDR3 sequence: CASSQYPGTGVTGELFF. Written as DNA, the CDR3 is TGCGCCAGCAGCCAATATCCCGGGACAGGGGTCACCGGGGAGCTGTTTTTT.